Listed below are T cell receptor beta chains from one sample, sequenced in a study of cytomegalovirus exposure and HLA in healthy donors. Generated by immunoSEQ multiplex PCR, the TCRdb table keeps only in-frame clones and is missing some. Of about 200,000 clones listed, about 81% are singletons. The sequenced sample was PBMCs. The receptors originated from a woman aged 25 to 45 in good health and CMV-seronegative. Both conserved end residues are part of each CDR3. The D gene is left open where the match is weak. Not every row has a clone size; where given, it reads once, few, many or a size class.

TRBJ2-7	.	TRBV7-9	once	CASSSPLGQYSYEQYF	TGTGCCAGCAGCTCCCCTTTAGGACAGTACTCCTACGAGCAGTACTTC
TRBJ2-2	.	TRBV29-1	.	CSATGFEKNTGELFF	TGCAGCGCCACAGGGTTCGAAAAGAACACCGGGGAGCTGTTTTTT
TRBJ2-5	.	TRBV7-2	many	CASRGTAWETQYF	TGTGCCAGCAGAGGGACTGCGTGGGAGACCCAGTACTTC
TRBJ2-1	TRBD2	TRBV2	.	CASRARLAGGPHNEQFF	TGTGCCAGCAGGGCTCGACTAGCGGGAGGTCCCCACAATGAGCAGTTCTTC
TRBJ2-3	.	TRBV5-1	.	CASSLEGRGGADTQYF	TGCGCCAGCAGCTTGGAGGGGCGGGGTGGCGCAGATACGCAGTATTTT
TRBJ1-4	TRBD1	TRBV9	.	CASSAYGTGNEKLFF	TGTGCCAGCAGCGCATACGGGACAGGGAATGAAAAACTGTTTTTT
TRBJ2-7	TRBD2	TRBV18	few	CASSPGTSGRSSYEQYF	TGTGCCAGCTCACCAGGGACTAGCGGGAGGAGCTCCTACGAGCAGTACTTC
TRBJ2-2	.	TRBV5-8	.	CASSSMLKARHTGELFF	TGTGCCAGCAGCTCTATGTTGAAGGCGCGGCACACCGGGGAGCTGTTTTTT
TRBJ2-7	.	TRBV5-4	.	CASSSGGSGSDEQYF	TGTGCCAGCAGCTCCGGAGGATCTGGTAGCGACGAGCAGTACTTC
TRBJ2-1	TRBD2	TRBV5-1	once	CASSSRRSGRGYNEQFF	TGCGCCAGCAGCTCACGTAGGAGCGGGAGAGGGTACAATGAGCAGTTCTTC